This TCR beta chain was profiled in a study of blood T cells in healthy people across ages. With regard to this clonotype: Its matching antigen is unknown.

Points from the study as a whole: In older individuals, TCR beta diversity per million T cells was lower, falling roughly linearly with age. Because donor CMV status was unknown, expanded clonotype changes were possibly confounded.

Using a J-beta primer mix together with a sample-barcoded 5' primer, a second PCR was run for roughly 6 to 12 cycles. In TCRdb, the 5' RACE reads were re-called with MiXCR into one record per CDR3 protein. The sample contains some 690,000 distinct CDR3 sequences, about 24% of which appear only once. Sequencing input: blood. This TCR derives from a man aged 65 to 85 in good health.

CDR3 amino acids: CASGEAGGTYNEQFF. CDR3 nucleotides: TGTGCCAGCGGGGAAGCGGGAGGGACCTACAATGAGCAGTTCTTC. This sequence joins TRBV6-1 and TRBJ2-1, with 10 positions matching TRBD2. CDR1 and CDR2 (germline): MNHNS, SASEGT. V shed 8 bases and J 2 bases; nucleotides not matched to a gene: 6. The CDR3 runs 15 residues.